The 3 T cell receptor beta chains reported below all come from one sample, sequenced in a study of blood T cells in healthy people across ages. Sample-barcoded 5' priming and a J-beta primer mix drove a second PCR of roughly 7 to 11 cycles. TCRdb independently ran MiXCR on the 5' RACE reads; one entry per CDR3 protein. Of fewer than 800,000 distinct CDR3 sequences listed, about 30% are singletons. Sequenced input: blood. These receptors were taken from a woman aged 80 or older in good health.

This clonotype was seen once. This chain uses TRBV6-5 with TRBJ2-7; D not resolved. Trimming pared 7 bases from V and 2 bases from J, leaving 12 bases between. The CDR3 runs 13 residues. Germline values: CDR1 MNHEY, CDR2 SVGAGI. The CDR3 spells CASISNSPYEQYF. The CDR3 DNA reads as TGTGCCAGCATCAGTAACAGTCCCTACGAGCAGTACTTC.

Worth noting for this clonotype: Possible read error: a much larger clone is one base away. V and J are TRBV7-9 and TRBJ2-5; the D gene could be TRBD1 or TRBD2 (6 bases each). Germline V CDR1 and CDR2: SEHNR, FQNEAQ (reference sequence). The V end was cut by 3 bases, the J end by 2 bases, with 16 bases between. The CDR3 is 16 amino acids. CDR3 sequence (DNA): TGTGCCAGCAGCTTTAGAGGGGGGACCATACAAGAGACCCAGTACTTC. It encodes CASSFRGGTIQETQYF.

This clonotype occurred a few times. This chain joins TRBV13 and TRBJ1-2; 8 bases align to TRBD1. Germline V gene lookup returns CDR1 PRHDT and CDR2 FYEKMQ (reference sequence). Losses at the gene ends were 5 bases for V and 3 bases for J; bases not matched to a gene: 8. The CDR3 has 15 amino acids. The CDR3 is CASSRSRGLDYGYTF. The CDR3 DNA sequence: TGTGCCAGCAGCCGATCCAGGGGGCTGGACTATGGCTACACCTTC. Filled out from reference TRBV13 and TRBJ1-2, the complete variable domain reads AAGVIQSPRHLIKEKRETATLKCYPIPRHDTVYWYQQGPGQDPQFLISFYEKMQSDKGSIPDRFSAQQFSDYHSELNMSSLELGDSALYFCASSRSRGLDYGYTFGSGTRLTVV.